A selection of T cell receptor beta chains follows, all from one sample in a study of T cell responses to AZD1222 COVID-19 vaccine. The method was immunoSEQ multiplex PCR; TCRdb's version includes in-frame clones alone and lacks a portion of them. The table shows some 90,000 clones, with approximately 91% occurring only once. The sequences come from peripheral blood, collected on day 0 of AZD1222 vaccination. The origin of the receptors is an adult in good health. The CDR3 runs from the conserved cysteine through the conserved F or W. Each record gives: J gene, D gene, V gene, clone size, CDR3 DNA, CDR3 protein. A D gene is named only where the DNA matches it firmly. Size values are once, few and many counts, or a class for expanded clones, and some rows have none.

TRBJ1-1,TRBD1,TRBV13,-,TGTGCCAGCAGCCGCGGACAGGGGGCCTTGAACACTGAAGCTTTCTTT,CASSRGQGALNTEAFF
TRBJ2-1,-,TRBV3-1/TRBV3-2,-,TGTGCCAGCAGCCAAGACAGGGGCGAACACAATGAGCAGTTCTTC,CASSQDRGEHNEQFF
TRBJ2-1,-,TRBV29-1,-,TGCAGCGTTAGGAGGGACAGCTACAATGAGCAGTTCTTC,CSVRRDSYNEQFF
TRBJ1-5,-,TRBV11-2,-,TGTGCCAGCAGCTTAGGACAGTTTAGCAATCAGCCCCAGCATTTT,CASSLGQFSNQPQHF
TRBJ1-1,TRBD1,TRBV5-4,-,TGTGCCAGCAGTCCAACAGGGGGAAGGAACACTGAAGCTTTCTTT,CASSPTGGRNTEAFF
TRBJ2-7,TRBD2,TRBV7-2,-,TGTGCCAGCAGCTTATCCAGCGGGGGAGTCTACGAGCAGTACTTC,CASSLSSGGVYEQYF
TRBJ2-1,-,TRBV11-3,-,TGTGCCAGCAGCCCAGGACAGAGTTCCGATGAGCAGTTCTTC,CASSPGQSSDEQFF
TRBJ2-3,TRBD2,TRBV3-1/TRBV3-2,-,TGTGCCAGCAGCCAAGACCCCCCGGGACTAGCGGGGGGAGATACGCAGTATTTT,CASSQDPPGLAGGDTQYF
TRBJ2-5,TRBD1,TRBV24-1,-,TGTGCCACCAGTGACCCCGGGACAGGGAGAGAGACCCAGTACTTC,CATSDPGTGRETQYF
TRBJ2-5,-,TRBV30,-,TGTGCCTGGATGTTCACAGGGTTTGCGGAGACCCAGTACTTC,CAWMFTGFAETQYF
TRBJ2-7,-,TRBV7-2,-,TGTGCCAGCAGCTTAGACGGGGGTTGGGTGGATTACGAGCAGTACTTC,CASSLDGGWVDYEQYF
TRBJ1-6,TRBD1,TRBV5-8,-,TGTGCCAGCAGCTTGCACAGGGGAGGTGATTCACCCCTCCACTTT,CASSLHRGGDSPLHF
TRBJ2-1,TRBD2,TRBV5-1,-,TGCGCCAGCAGCTCCGTGACTGGCGGGGGGGCAGGGGAGCAGTTCTTC,CASSSVTGGGAGEQFF
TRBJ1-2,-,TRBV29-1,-,TGCAGCGTTGACGGACGGGGGGGAATCTATGGCTACACCTTC,CSVDGRGGIYGYTF
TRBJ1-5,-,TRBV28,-,TGTGCCAGCAGTTTCAAACCGGGAGGGGGATCGGATCAGCCCCAGCATTTT,CASSFKPGGGSDQPQHF
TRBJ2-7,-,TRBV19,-,TGTGCCAGTAGTATATCGGGTTACGAGCAGTACTTC,CASSISGYEQYF
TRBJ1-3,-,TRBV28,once,TGTGCCAGCAGTTTGAACGGCAGGGCTTCTGGAAACACCATATATTTT,CASSLNGRASGNTIYF
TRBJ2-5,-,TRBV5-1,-,TGCGCCAGCAGTATGACTAGTCCTGAAGAGACCCAGTACTTC,CASSMTSPEETQYF
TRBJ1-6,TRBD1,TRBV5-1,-,TGCGCCAGCAGCATGGGACAGGGTAATTCACCCCTCCACTTT,CASSMGQGNSPLHF
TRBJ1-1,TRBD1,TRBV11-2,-,TGTGCCAGCAGCTGGGGGACAGGTGGGGAAACTGAAGCTTTCTTT,CASSWGTGGETEAFF
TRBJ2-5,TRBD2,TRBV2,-,TGTGCCAGCAGTCGGACTAGCGGAAAAGAGACCCAGTACTTC,CASSRTSGKETQYF
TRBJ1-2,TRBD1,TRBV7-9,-,TGTGCCAGCAGCCTGGACAGGGCAATTGGCTACACCTTC,CASSLDRAIGYTF
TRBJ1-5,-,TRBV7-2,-,TGTGCCAGCAGCTTAGAACCGGTTAGCCAGCCCCAGCATTTT,CASSLEPVSQPQHF
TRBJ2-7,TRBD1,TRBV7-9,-,TGTGCCAGCAGCTCGACAGGGGGCGAGCAGTACTTC,CASSSTGGEQYF
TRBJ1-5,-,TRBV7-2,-,TGTGCCAGCAGCCCACAATCCCCTCGGGCTGGTCAGCCCCAGCATTTT,CASSPQSPRAGQPQHF
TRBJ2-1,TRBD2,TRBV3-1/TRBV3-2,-,TGTGCCAGCAGCCAATGTCCCCTAGCGGGGGGGCCTAGTTCAAATGAGCAGTTCTTC,CASSQCPLAGGPSSNEQFF
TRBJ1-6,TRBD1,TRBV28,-,TGTGCCAGCAGTTCCCCCGGACAGGGAAGTAATTCACCCCTCCACTTT,CASSSPGQGSNSPLHF
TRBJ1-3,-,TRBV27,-,TGTGCCAGCAGTTTATCCTCTGGAAACACCATATATTTT,CASSLSSGNTIYF
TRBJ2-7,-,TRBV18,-,TGTGCCAGCTCACCACAGGACGTCGAGCAGTACTTC,CASSPQDVEQYF
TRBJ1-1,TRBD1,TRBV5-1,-,TGCGCCAGCAGCTTTAAGTCCGGGACAGGGAGTGGGAACACTGAAGCTTTCTTT,CASSFKSGTGSGNTEAFF
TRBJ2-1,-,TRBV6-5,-,TGTGCCAGCAGTACAGGGTTGGGTGACAATGAGCAGTTCTTC,CASSTGLGDNEQFF
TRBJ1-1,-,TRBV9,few,TGTGCCAGCAGCGTAGGATCCTTAGGGAACACTGAAGCTTTCTTT,CASSVGSLGNTEAFF
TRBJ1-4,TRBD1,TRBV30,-,TGTGCCTGGAGTGTTCCAGGGGGACGGATTAATGAAAAACTGTTTTTT,CAWSVPGGRINEKLFF
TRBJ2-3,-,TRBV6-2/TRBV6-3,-,TGTGCCAGCAGTCAAGCGGATACGCAGTATTTT,CASSQADTQYF
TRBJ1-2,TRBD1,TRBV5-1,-,TGCGCCAGCAGCTTCTACCAGGGGGAAGGGTATGGCTACACCTTC,CASSFYQGEGYGYTF
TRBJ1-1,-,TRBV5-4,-,TGTGCCAGCAGCTTGGAATCAGGGAACACTGAAGCTTTCTTT,CASSLESGNTEAFF
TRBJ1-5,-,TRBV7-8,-,TGTGCCAGCAGCTTGTGGGAGGGGGGCAATCAGCCCCAGCATTTT,CASSLWEGGNQPQHF
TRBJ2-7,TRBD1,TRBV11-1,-,TGTGCCAGCAGCCTCCGGGACAGGCACTCCTACGAGCAGTACTTC,CASSLRDRHSYEQYF
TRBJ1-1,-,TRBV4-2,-,TGTGCCAGCAGCCATTCCCACAGGAAAATGAACACTGAAGCTTTCTTT,CASSHSHRKMNTEAFF
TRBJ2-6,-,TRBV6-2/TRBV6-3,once,TGTGCCAGCAGCAACGTAGACAGGTTCTCGATTTACTCTGGGGCCAACGTCCTGACTTTC,CASSNVDRFSIYSGANVLTF
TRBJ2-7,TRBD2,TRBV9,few,TGTGCCAGCAGCGTGGGAGGGCGGAACTACGAGCAGTACTTC,CASSVGGRNYEQYF
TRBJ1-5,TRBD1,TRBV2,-,TGTGCCAGCAGTTCCGGGACAGAAAGACATCAGCCCCAGCATTTT,CASSSGTERHQPQHF
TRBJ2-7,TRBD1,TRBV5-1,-,TGCGCCAGCAGCGTGACAGGGGAAGAGTACGAGCAGTACTTC,CASSVTGEEYEQYF
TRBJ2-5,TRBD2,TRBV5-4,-,TGTGCCAGCAGCAAATGGACTAGCGGGGGGGCGGAGACCCAGTACTTC,CASSKWTSGGAETQYF
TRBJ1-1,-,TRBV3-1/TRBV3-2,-,TGTGCCAGCAGCCAAGGGTACGGCGCTGAAGCTTTCTTT,CASSQGYGAEAFF
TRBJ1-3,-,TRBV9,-,TGTGCCAGCAGCGTAGGGGGAAACACCATATATTTT,CASSVGGNTIYF
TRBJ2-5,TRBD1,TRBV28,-,TGTGCCACCGAGGACAGGGGGCCAGAGACCCAGTACTTC,CATEDRGPETQYF
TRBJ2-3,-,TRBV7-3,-,TGTGCCAGCAGCTCCCCCCCGGGCAGGGCCCCCCCAGATACGCAGTATTTT,CASSSPPGRAPPDTQYF
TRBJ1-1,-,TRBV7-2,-,TGTGCCAGCAGCCTGTACAGGGTGAACACTGAAGCTTTCTTT,CASSLYRVNTEAFF
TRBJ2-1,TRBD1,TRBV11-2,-,TGTGCCAGCAGCAGCCGCCGGGACAGGAGTTACAATGAGCAGTTCTTC,CASSSRRDRSYNEQFF
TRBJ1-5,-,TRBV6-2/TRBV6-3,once,TGTGCCAGCAGTTTCCTAGGCAATCAGCCCCAGCATTTT,CASSFLGNQPQHF
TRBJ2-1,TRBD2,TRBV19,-,TGTGCCAGTAGTCCAAGCGGGGGGGCACTCGATGAGCAGTTCTTC,CASSPSGGALDEQFF
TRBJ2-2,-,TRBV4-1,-,TGCGCCAGCAGCCAAGATTCCCCGTCAGGGAACACCGGGGAGCTGTTTTTT,CASSQDSPSGNTGELFF